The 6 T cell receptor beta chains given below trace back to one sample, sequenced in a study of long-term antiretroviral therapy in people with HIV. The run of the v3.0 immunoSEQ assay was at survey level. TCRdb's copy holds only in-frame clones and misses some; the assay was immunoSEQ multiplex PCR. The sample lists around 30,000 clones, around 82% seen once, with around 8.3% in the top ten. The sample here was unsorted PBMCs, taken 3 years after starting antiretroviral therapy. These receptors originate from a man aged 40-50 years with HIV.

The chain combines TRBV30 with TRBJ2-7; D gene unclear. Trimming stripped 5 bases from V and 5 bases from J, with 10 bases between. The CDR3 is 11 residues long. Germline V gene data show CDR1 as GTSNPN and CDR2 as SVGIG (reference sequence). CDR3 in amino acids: CAWAGVNEQYF. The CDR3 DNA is TGTGCCTGGGCCGGAGTCAACGAGCAGTACTTC.

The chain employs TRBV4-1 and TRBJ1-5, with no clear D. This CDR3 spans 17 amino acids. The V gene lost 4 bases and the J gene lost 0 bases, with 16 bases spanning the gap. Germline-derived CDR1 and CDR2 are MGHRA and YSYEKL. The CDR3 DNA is TGCGCCAGCAGCCCCAGATCCTCCCCATATAGCAATCAGCCCCAGCATTTT. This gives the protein CASSPRSSPYSNQPQHF.

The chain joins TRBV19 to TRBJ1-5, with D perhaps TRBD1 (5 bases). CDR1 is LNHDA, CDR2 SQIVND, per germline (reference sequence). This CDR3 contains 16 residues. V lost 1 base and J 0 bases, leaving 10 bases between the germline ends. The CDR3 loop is CASSIGGQGSNQPQHF. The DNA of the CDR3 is TGTGCCAGTAGTATAGGAGGCCAGGGTAGCAATCAGCCCCAGCATTTT.

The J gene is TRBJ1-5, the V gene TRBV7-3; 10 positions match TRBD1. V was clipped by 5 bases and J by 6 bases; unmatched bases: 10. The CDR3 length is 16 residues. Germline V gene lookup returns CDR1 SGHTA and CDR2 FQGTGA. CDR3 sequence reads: CASSRRDRGTGQPQHF. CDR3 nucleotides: TGTGCCAGCAGCCGCCGGGACAGGGGAACCGGTCAGCCCCAGCATTTT.

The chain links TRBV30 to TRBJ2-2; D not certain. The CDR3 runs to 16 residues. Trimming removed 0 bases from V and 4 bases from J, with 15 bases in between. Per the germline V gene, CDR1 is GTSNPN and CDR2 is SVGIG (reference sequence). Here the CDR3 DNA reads TGTGCCTGGAGTGTACCTGGGAAAGGGCCCACCGGGGAGCTGTTTTTT. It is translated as CAWSVPGKGPTGELFF.

The CDR3 sequence: CASSLYSGGAHNEQFF. As DNA, the CDR3 is TGTGCCAGCAGTTTATATAGCGGGGGGGCTCACAATGAGCAGTTCTTC. V and J are TRBV27 and TRBJ2-1; TRBD2 aligns across 11 bases. This CDR3 region has 16 residues. V dropped 1 base and J dropped 5; count of bases not matched to a gene: 4. Germline V CDR1 and CDR2: MNHEY, SMNVEV (reference sequence).